Shown below are 26 T cell receptor beta chains from a single sample sequenced in a study of metastatic and nonmetastatic thyroid tumors. No treatment of any kind had been given to any patient before thyroid surgery. From the PCR reads, TCRdb re-called clones with MiXCR. The table has some 4,000 clones, roughly 30% seen once. The sequenced sample consisted of adjacent normal tissue. The receptors were sampled from a female donor with papillary thyroid cancer or a benign thyroid nodule (not recorded which). Some clones in this sample may be carry-over from other donors' samples.

This sequence joins TRBV20-1 and TRBJ2-2; 10 bases are a match to TRBD2. The germline V gene encodes CDR1 DFQATT and CDR2 SNEGSKA (reference sequence). The trim removed 2 bases at V and 4 bases at J, leaving 7 bases unmatched. The CDR3 is made up of 16 amino acids. CDR3 loop: CSARPVAGGLTGELFF. Here the CDR3 DNA reads TGCAGTGCTAGACCCGTAGCGGGGGGCCTCACCGGGGAGCTGTTTTTT.

This clone was picked up a small number of times. This chain connects TRBV6-1 to TRBJ1-6; 11 bases are a match to TRBD1. V dropped 4 bases and J dropped 9; count of bases not matched to a gene: 8. The germline V gene has CDR1 MNHNS and CDR2 SASEGT. The CDR3 sequence is 16 residues long. CDR3 loop: CASSVTGTGGSSPLHF. CDR3 in DNA: TGTGCCAGCAGTGTAACCGGGACAGGGGGTAGTTCACCCCTCCACTTT.

The J gene is TRBJ1-2, the V gene TRBV27; a weak D match, TRBD1 (6 bases). Germline CDR1 and CDR2: MNHEY and SMNVEV (reference sequence). Trimming pared 5 bases from V and 5 bases from J, leaving 15 bases between. The CDR3 runs 14 residues. The CDR3 nucleotides are TGTGCCAGCAGTCAGACTGGGACACCTTATGGCTACACCTTC. Amino acids: CASSQTGTPYGYTF.

Judged by abundance, this clone is large. The chain uses TRBV28 and TRBJ2-1; 7 bases are shared with TRBD1. Germline V gene lookup returns CDR1 MDHEN and CDR2 SYDVKM. The V gene end was trimmed by 5 bases and the J gene end by 9 bases; junction bases not matched to a gene: 19. The CDR3 has 17 amino acids. This CDR3 reads CASSPIPGQGVGGEQFF. For the CDR3, the DNA is TGTGCCAGCAGTCCAATCCCCGGGCAGGGGGTAGGCGGTGAGCAGTTCTTC.

The rearrangement links TRBV6-1 to TRBJ1-3, with a weak D call TRBD1 (5 bases). Per the germline V gene, CDR1 is MNHNS and CDR2 is SASEGT. The CDR3 sequence is 14 residues long. Trimming removed 7 bases from V and 0 bases from J, with 10 bases in between. CDR3 in DNA: TGTGCCAGCATAAGACAGAGCTCTGGAAACACCATATATTTT. Its protein product is CASIRQSSGNTIYF.

The chain employs TRBV20-1 and TRBJ2-1; 11 positions agree with TRBD2. Germline V gives CDR1 DFQATT, CDR2 SNEGSKA (reference sequence). V lost 6 bases to trimming and J lost 7 bases; unmatched junction nucleotides: 11. This CDR3 is 15 amino acids long. The CDR3 reads CSAKLSGRAGNEQFF. The CDR3 coding sequence is TGCAGTGCGAAGCTTAGCGGGAGGGCGGGTAATGAGCAGTTCTTC.

V and J are TRBV5-8 and TRBJ1-2; D is unresolved. The CDR3 length is 16 residues. V shed 0 bases and J shed 4 bases, with 16 bases lying between them. Germline lookup yields CDR1 SGHTS and CDR2 YDEGEE. As DNA, the CDR3 is TGTGCCAGCAGCTTGGCCGGAGAACCGGCAGTCTATGGCTACACCTTC. This translates into CASSLAGEPAVYGYTF. The full variable domain, with the rest looked up from reference TRBV5-8 and TRBJ1-2, is EAGVTQSPTHLIKTRGQQATLRCSPISGHTSVYWYQQALGLGLQFLLWYDEGEERNRGNFPPRFSGRQFPNYSSELNVNALELEDSALYLCASSLAGEPAVYGYTFGSGTRLTVV.

The sample holds a few counts of this clone. Likely a read error: the CDR3 ends without its conserved phenylalanine or tryptophan. The gene calls are TRBV6-1 and TRBJ2-2; 9 bases are a match to TRBD1. Germline-derived CDR1 and CDR2 are MNHNS and SASEGT. Losses at the gene ends were 2 bases for V and 7 bases for J; bases not matched to a gene: 8. This CDR3 contains 16 residues. CDR3 protein: CASSEPPGQGLGELFL. In nucleotides, the CDR3 is TGTGCCAGCAGTGAACCTCCGGGACAGGGACTCGGGGAGCTGTTTTTG.

This chain uses TRBV20-1 with TRBJ2-1; D possibly corresponds to TRBD1 (6 bases). The germline CDR1 and CDR2 sequences are DFQATT and SNEGSKA (reference sequence). Between the trimmed V and J ends, which lost 4 bases and 9 bases, there was a span of 13 bases. The CDR3 runs to 12 residues. The CDR3 DNA reads as TGCAGTGCTAAGGCGGCAGGGGTTGAGCAGTTCTTC. The encoded protein is CSAKAAGVEQFF.

The rearrangement joins TRBV20-1 to TRBJ1-2; 7 bases map to TRBD1. V shed 0 bases, J shed 4 bases, and the junction held 8 bases outside the gene matches. The length of the CDR3 is 15 residues. Germline-derived CDR1 and CDR2 are DFQATT and SNEGSKA (reference sequence). CDR3 region: CSARDPEGGSYGYTF. The DNA of the CDR3 is TGCAGTGCTAGAGATCCCGAAGGGGGCAGCTATGGCTACACCTTC.

This clone showed up just a few times. V gene TRBV12-3 or TRBV12-4 combines with J gene TRBJ2-1; 11 bases line up with TRBD2. With V trimmed by 5 bases and J by 7 bases, 7 bases remained unmatched. This CDR3 spans 15 amino acids. This CDR3 reads CASSISGRARNEQFF. DNA of the CDR3: TGTGCCAGCAGTATTAGCGGGAGGGCCCGTAATGAGCAGTTCTTC.

V is TRBV7-2 and J is TRBJ2-3; D is undetermined. The CDR3 is 12 residues long. From germline, CDR1 is SGHTA and CDR2 FQGNSA. V lost 5 bases and J lost 2, with 5 bases in between. CDR3: CASSPYTDTQYF. In DNA, the CDR3 is TGTGCCAGCAGCCCATACACAGATACGCAGTATTTT.

The chain combines TRBV28 with TRBJ1-6; 9 positions agree with TRBD1. This CDR3 has 16 residues. With 3 bases clipped from V and 6 bases from J, the junction kept 6 bases outside the gene matches. CDR1 is MDHEN and CDR2 is SYDVKM in the germline V gene. The CDR3 protein is CASSLSGTGINSPLHF. The CDR3 bases are TGTGCCAGCAGTTTGTCCGGGACAGGGATTAATTCACCCCTCCACTTT. The whole variable domain, remainder taken from reference TRBV28 and TRBJ1-6, is DVKVTQSSRYLVKRTGEKVFLECVQDMDHENMFWYRQDPGLGLRLIYFSYDVKMKEKGDIPEGYSVSREKKERFSLILESASTNQTSMYLCASSLSGTGINSPLHFGNGTRLTVT.

J is TRBJ2-7 and V is TRBV20-1; a weak D match, TRBD2 (6 bases). Germline V CDR1 and CDR2: DFQATT, SNEGSKA (reference sequence). Between the trimmed V and J ends, which lost 0 bases and 6 bases, there was a span of 21 bases. The CDR3 has 16 amino acids. The CDR3, as DNA: TGCAGTGCTAGAGATCGCCGGGAGCCACGGACTACCGAGCAGTACTTC. It yields the protein CSARDRREPRTTEQYF.

The V call is TRBV5-6, the J call TRBJ1-3, with TRBD1 identical over 7 bases. V gave up 3 bases and J gave up 3 bases; unmatched junction bases: 12. The CDR3 totals 17 residues. The germline gives CDR1 SGHDT, CDR2 YYEEEE. The CDR3 sequence is CASSSRERGRFGNTIYF. CDR3 coding DNA: TGTGCCAGCAGCTCGCGGGAAAGGGGGCGTTTTGGAAACACCATATATTTT.

This clone has a handful of counts. This rearrangement joins TRBV20-1 to TRBJ2-7, with TRBD2 identical over 12 bases. Germline lookup yields CDR1 DFQATT and CDR2 SNEGSKA (reference sequence). With 6 bases clipped from V and 2 bases from J, the junction kept 5 bases outside the gene matches. The CDR3 spans 14 residues. The CDR3 DNA follows: TGCAGTGCGGGGGGACTAGCGGGTACCTACGAGCAGTACTTC. It codes for CSAGGLAGTYEQYF.

This clone is a singleton in its sample. The chain employs TRBV27 and TRBJ1-6; no reliable D call. The V end lost 8 bases, the J end lost 7 bases, and 18 bases lay between the germline ends. This CDR3 region has 15 residues. Germline CDR1 reads MNHEY; CDR2 reads SMNVEV (reference sequence). The DNA of the CDR3 is TGTGCCAGCTGCTTCTCGACCGGAAACAATTCACCCCTCCACTTT. Its protein product is CASCFSTGNNSPLHF.

V usage is TRBV6-1 and J usage is TRBJ1-1; 7 nucleotides align to TRBD1. Germline V lookup: CDR1 MNHNS, CDR2 SASEGT. The CDR3 is 16 residues long. Unmatched junction bases numbered 15, after V lost 8 bases and J lost 3 bases. This CDR3 is CASQGGITRWDTEAFF. For the CDR3, the DNA is TGTGCCAGCCAGGGGGGGATTACCCGCTGGGACACTGAAGCTTTCTTT.

This clone has just a few counts. The rearrangement uses TRBV12-3 or TRBV12-4 and TRBJ2-3, with D perhaps matching TRBD2 (6 bases). The CDR3 spans 14 residues. Trimming left V 6 bases short and J 2 bases short, with 12 bases between. Here the CDR3 reads CASSGGPHTDTQYF. Here the CDR3 DNA reads TGTGCCAGCAGCGGGGGACCCCACACAGATACGCAGTATTTT.

By sample share, this clone is large. The J gene is TRBJ2-2, the V gene TRBV6-1; the D is unclear. CDR1 and CDR2 from the germline V gene are MNHNS and SASEGT. The CDR3 has 15 residues. V lost 5 bases and J 8 bases, leaving 18 bases between the germline ends. The CDR3 region has the DNA TGTGCCAGCAGTCATAGGACCGGATTGTCGGGGGAGCTGTTTTTT. It is translated as CASSHRTGLSGELFF.

Concerning this clone itself: At one boundary the junction diverges from the germline segment, which might be a read error. J is TRBJ2-1 and V is TRBV7-2; 11 positions match TRBD2. This CDR3 comprises 16 residues. Germline assignment: CDR1 SGHTA and CDR2 FQGNSA. CDR3 bases: TGTGCCAGCAGCTTAGCCGGGACTAGCGGTTACAGTGAGCAGTTCTTC. Protein: CASSLAGTSGYSEQFF.

This clone was seen only a few times. The rearrangement links TRBV19 to TRBJ1-1, with a weak D call TRBD1 (6 bases). CDR3 length: 13 amino acids. Germline CDR1 reads LNHDA; CDR2 reads SQIVND (reference sequence). The germline V and J ends were trimmed by 5 bases and 5 bases, with 12 bases remaining between them. CDR3 coding DNA: TGTGCCAGTAGTGCCACAGGGTTTACTGAAGCTTTCTTT. It codes for CASSATGFTEAFF.

Concerning this clone itself: The CDR3 does not end in the conserved phenylalanine or tryptophan, so this is likely a read error. The chain combines TRBV3-1 with TRBJ1-5; 10 bases agree with TRBD1. The CDR3 totals 14 residues. Germline CDR1 reads LGHDT; CDR2 reads YNNKEL (reference sequence). The trim removed 10 bases at V and 7 bases at J, leaving 10 bases unmatched. CDR3 in amino acids: CAKSQRTGGQPQHI. The DNA for the CDR3 is TGTGCCAAGAGCCAACGGACAGGGGGACAGCCCCAGCATATT.

This clone occurred a few times. The genes are TRBV2 and TRBJ1-6; D uncertain. Germline V gene sequence: CDR1 SNHLY, CDR2 FYNNEI. CDR3 length equals 13 residues. V was cut by 1 base and J by 10 bases, with 8 bases left in between. Written as DNA, the CDR3 is TGTGCCAGCAGTGAAGAGGTGTGGTCACCCCTCCACTTT. This translates into CASSEEVWSPLHF.

The gene calls are TRBV11-2 and TRBJ1-5; 7 nucleotides agree with TRBD1. Trimming at V came to 5 bases and at J to 3 bases, leaving 4 bases not matched to a gene. Germline V CDR1 and CDR2: SGHAT, FQNNGV. The CDR3 is made up of 14 amino acids. The CDR3 coding sequence is TGTGCCAGCAGCGGGGGACAGTTCAATCAGCCCCAGCATTTT. This codes for CASSGGQFNQPQHF.

This clone is labeled medium-sized. The chain joins TRBV12-3 or TRBV12-4 to TRBJ2-3; D may be TRBD1 or TRBD2 (5 bases each). The CDR3 totals 12 residues. Trimming took 10 bases from V and 5 from J, leaving 13 bases between them. The CDR3 loop is CAITMRGDTQYF. The CDR3 DNA follows: TGTGCCATTACAATGAGGGGAGATACGCAGTATTTT.